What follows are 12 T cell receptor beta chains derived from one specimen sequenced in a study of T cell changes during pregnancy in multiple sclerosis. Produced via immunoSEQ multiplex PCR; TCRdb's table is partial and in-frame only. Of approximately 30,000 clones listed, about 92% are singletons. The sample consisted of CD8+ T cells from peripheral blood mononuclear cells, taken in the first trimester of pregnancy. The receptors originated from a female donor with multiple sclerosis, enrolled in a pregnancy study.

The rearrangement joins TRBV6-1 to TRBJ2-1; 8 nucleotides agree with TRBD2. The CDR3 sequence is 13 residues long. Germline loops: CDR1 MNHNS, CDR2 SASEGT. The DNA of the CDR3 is TGTGCTCTAAGAGGACTAGCTGCCAATGAGCAGTTCTTC. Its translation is CALRGLAANEQFF.

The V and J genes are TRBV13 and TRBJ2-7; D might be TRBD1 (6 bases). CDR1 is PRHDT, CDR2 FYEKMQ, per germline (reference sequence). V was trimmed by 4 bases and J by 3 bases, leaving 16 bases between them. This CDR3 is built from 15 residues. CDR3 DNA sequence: TGTGCCAGCAGCTCCTCCGGGACAAACTACTACGAGCAGTACTTC. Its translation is CASSSSGTNYYEQYF.

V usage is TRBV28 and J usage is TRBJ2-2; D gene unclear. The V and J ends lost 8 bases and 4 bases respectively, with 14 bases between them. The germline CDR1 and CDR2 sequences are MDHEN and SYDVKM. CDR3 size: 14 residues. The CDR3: CASRGVRVTGELFF. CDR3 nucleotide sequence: TGTGCCAGCCGAGGTGTTCGGGTCACCGGGGAGCTGTTTTTT.

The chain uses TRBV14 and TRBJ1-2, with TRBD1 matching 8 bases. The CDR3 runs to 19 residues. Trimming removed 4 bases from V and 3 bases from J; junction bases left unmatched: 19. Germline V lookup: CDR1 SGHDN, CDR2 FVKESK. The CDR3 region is CASSLTGRIGQGSYYGYTF. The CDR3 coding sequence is TGTGCCAGCAGCCTAACAGGGAGGATCGGACAGGGTTCTTACTATGGCTACACCTTC.

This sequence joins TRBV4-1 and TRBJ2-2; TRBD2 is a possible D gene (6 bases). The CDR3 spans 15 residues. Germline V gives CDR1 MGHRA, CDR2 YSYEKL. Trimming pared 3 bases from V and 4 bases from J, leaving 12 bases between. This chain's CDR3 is CASSHLIGGTGELFF. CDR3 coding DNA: TGCGCCAGCAGCCACCTTATCGGGGGCACCGGGGAGCTGTTTTTT.

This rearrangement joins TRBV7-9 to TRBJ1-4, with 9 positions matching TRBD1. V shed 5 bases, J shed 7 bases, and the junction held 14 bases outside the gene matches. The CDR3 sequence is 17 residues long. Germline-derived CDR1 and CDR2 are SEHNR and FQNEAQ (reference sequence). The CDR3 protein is CASSPPSPGQGSEKLFF. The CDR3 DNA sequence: TGTGCCAGCAGCCCCCCTAGTCCGGGACAGGGAAGTGAAAAACTGTTTTTT. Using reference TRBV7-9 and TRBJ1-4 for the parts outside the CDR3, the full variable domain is DTGVSQNPRHKITKRGQNVTFRCDPISEHNRLYWYRQTLGQGPEFLTYFQNEAQLEKSRLLSDRFSAERPKGSFSTLEIQRTEQGDSAMYLCASSPPSPGQGSEKLFFGSGTQLSVL.

The CDR3 reads CASSQVSRELSYEQYF. In DNA form, the CDR3 reads TGCGCCAGCAGCCAAGTTTCCAGGGAACTCTCCTACGAGCAGTACTTC. V is TRBV4-1 and J is TRBJ2-7, with D possibly TRBD1 on 5 matching bases. V was shortened by 1 base and J by 0 bases, with 13 bases between the two germline ends. CDR3 size: 16 residues. CDR1 is MGHRA, CDR2 YSYEKL, per germline.

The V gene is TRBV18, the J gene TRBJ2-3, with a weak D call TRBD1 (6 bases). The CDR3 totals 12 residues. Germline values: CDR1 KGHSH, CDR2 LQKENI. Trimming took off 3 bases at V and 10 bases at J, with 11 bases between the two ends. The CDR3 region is CASSPGTSSQYF. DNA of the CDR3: TGTGCCAGCTCACCGGGGACATCCTCGCAGTATTTT.

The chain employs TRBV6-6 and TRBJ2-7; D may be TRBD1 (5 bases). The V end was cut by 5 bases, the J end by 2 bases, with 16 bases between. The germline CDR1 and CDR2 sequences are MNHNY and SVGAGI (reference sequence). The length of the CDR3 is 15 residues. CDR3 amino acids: CASSTEQEPTYEQYF. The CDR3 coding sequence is TGTGCCAGCAGTACCGAACAGGAACCAACCTACGAGCAGTACTTC.

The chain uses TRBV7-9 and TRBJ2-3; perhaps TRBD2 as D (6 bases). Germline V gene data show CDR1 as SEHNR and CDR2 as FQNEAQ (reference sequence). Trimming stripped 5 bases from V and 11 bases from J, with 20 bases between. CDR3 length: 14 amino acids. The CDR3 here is CASSERRDALKQYF. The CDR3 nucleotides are TGTGCCAGCAGCGAAAGGCGGGACGCCCTTAAGCAGTATTTT.

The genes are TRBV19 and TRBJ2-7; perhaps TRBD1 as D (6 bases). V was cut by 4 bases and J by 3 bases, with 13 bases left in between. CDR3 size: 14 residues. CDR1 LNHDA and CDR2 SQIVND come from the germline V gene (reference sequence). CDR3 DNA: TGTGCCAGTAGTAACCAAGGGGACATCTACGAGCAGTACTTC. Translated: CASSNQGDIYEQYF.

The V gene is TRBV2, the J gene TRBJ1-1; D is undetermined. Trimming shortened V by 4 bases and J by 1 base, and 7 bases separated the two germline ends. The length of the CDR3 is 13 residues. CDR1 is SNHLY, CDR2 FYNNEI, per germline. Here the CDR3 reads CASSGFRNTEAFF. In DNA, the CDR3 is TGTGCCAGCAGTGGGTTTAGGAACACTGAAGCTTTCTTT.